This T cell receptor (beta chain) was recorded in a study of blood T cell repertoires in COVID-19. The CDR3 sequence is 18 residues long. Trimming at V came to 0 bases and at J to 5 bases, leaving 13 bases not matched to a gene. Germline V gives CDR1 SGDLS, CDR2 YYNGEE. Libraries were prepared by immunoSEQ multiplex PCR; TCRdb keeps only in-frame clonotypes and omits some of them. The sample has 110,000 to 150,000 clones, roughly 85% seen once. The sequenced sample consisted of PBMCs or T cells enriched from blood (not recorded which). The TCR was taken from a man aged 50 or older who had recovered from COVID-19. V is TRBV9 and J is TRBJ2-2, with TRBD2 identical over 7 bases. The CDR3 protein is CASSVGSGAGVKTGELFF. The CDR3 nucleotides are TGTGCCAGCAGCGTAGGGTCCGGGGCGGGGGTCAAAACCGGGGAGCTGTTTTTT. The full variable domain, in which reference TRBV9 and TRBJ2-2 provide the parts outside the CDR3, is DSGVTQTPKHLITATGQRVTLRCSPRSGDLSVYWYQQSLDQGLQFLIQYYNGEERAKGNILERFSAQQFPDLHSELNLSSLELGDSALYFCASSVGSGAGVKTGELFFGEGSRLTVL.